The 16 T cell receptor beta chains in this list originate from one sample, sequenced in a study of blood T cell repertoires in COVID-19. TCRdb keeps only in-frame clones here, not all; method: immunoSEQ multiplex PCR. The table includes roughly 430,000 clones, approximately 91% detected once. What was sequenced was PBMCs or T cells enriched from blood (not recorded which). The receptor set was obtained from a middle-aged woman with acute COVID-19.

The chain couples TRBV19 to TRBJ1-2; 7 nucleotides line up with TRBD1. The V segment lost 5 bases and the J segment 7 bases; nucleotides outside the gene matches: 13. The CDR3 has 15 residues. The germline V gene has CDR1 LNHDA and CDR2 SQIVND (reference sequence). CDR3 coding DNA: TGTGCCAGTAGTTCTTTGGGGACAGAGCCTAGTGGCTACACCTTC. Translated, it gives CASSSLGTEPSGYTF.

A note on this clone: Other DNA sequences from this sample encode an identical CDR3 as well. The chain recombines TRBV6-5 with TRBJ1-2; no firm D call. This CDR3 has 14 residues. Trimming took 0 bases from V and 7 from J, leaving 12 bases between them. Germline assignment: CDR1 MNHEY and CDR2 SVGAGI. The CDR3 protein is CASSYSSGLGGYTF. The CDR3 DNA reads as TGTGCCAGCAGTTACTCTTCGGGGTTGGGTGGCTACACCTTC.

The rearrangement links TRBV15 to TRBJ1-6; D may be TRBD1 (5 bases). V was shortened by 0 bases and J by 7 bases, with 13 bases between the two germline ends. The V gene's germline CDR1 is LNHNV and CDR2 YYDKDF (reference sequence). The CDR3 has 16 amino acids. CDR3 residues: CATSRDGGVINSPLHF. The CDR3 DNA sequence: TGTGCCACCAGCAGAGATGGGGGGGTAATCAATTCACCCCTCCACTTT.

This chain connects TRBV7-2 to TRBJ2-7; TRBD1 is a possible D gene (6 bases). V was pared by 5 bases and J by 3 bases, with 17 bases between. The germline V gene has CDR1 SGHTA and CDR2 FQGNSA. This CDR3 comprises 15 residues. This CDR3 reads CASSPNRGRGYEQYF. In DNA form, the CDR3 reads TGTGCCAGCAGCCCAAATCGGGGCAGGGGCTACGAGCAGTACTTC.

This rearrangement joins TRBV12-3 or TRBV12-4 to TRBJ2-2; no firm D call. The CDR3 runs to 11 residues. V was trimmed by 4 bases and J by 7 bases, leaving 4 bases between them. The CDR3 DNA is TGTGCCAGCAGTTCTTTCGGGGAGCTGTTTTTT. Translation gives CASSSFGELFF.

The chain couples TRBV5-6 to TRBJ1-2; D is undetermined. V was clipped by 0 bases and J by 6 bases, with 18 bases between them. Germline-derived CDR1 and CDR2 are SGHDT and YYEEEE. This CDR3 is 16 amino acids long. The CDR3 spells CASSLGASLLRDGYTF. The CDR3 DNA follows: TGTGCCAGCAGCTTGGGCGCGAGTCTCCTTCGTGATGGCTACACCTTC.

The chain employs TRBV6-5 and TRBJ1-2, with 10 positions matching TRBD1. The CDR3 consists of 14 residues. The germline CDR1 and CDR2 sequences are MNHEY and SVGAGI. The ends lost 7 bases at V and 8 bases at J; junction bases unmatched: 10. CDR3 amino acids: CASTGQGGRNGYTF. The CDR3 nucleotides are TGTGCCAGCACCGGACAGGGGGGAAGAAACGGCTACACCTTC.

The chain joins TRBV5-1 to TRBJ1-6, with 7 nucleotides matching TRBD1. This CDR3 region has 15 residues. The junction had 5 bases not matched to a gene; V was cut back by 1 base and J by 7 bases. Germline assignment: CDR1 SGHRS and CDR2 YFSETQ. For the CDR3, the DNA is TGCGCCAGCAGCTTGACAGGGGATAGAAATTCACCCCTCCACTTT. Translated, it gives CASSLTGDRNSPLHF.

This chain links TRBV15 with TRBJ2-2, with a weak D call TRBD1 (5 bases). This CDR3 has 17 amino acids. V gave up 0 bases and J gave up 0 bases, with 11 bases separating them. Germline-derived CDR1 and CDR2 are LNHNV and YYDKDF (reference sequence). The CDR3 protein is CATSRDQLTANTGELFF. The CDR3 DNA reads TGTGCCACCAGCAGAGATCAATTGACAGCGAACACCGGGGAGCTGTTTTTT. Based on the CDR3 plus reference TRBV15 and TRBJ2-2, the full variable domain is DAMVIQNPRYQVTQFGKPVTLSCSQTLNHNVMYWYQQKSSQAPKLLFHYYDKDFNNEADTPDNFQSRRPNTSFCFLDIRSPGLGDTAMYLCATSRDQLTANTGELFFGEGSRLTVL.

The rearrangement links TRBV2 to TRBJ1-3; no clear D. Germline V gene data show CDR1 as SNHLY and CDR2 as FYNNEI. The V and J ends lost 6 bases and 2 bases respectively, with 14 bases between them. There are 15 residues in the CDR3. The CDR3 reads CASRPTGKAGNTIYF. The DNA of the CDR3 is TGTGCCAGCAGACCGACGGGAAAGGCTGGAAACACCATATATTTT.

For the CDR3, the DNA is TGTGCCAGCAGTTTATCCCCCACGGGGGCTGGAAACACCATATATTTT. This sequence encodes CASSLSPTGAGNTIYF. The rearrangement links TRBV28 to TRBJ1-3; D may be TRBD1 (5 bases). V was shortened by 1 base and J by 2 bases, with 12 bases between the two germline ends. This CDR3 is 16 amino acids long. The germline CDR1 and CDR2 sequences are MDHEN and SYDVKM.

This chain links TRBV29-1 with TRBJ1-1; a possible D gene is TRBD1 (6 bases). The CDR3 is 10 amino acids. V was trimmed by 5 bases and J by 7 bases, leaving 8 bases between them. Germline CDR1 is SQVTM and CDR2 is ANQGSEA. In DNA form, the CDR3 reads TGCAGCGTTTACAGGGTTGAAGCTTTCTTT. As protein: CSVYRVEAFF. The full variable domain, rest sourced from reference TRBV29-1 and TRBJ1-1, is SAVISQKPSRDICQRGTSLTIQCQVDSQVTMMFWYRQQPGQSLTLIATANQGSEATYESGFVIDKFPISRPNLTFSTLTVSNMSPEDSSIYLCSVYRVEAFFGQGTRLTVV.

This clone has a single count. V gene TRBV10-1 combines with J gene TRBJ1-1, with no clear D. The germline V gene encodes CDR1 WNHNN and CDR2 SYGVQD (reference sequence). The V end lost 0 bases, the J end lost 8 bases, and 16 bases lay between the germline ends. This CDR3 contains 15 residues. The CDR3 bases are TGCGCCAGCAGTGAGTCGAGCCCCAAGGGAGGGGAAGCTTTCTTT. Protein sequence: CASSESSPKGGEAFF.

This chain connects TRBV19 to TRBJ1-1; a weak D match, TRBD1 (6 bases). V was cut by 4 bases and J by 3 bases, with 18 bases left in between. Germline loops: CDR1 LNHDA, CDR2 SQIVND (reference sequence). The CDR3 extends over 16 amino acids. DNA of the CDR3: TGTGCCAGTAGTACTCCGAGAAAAGGGGGAGACACTGAAGCTTTCTTT. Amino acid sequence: CASSTPRKGGDTEAFF.

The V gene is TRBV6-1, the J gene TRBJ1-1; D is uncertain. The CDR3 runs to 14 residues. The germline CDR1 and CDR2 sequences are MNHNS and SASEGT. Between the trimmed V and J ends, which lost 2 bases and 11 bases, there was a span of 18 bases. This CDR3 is CASSEPSIDQIAFF. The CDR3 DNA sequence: TGTGCCAGCAGTGAACCCTCAATAGATCAAATTGCTTTCTTT.

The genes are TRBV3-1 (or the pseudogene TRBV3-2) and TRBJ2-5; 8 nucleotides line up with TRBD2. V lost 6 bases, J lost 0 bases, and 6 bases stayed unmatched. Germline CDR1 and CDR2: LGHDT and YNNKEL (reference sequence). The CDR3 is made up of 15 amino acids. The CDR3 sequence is CASSRRGGYQETQYF. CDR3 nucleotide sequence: TGTGCCAGCAGTCGTCGGGGGGGGTACCAAGAGACCCAGTACTTC.